This T cell receptor (beta chain) was retrieved from a study of blood T cell repertoires in COVID-19 (dated by TCRdb to about 2020). Study-level background: Samples from collaborators originated in the United States, Italy and Spain and spanned both the acute and convalescent phases of COVID-19. The dataset comprised deeply sampled blood TCRbeta repertoires from subjects exposed to, actively infected with, or recovered from COVID-19. Nearly every sample came with metadata listing a de-identified subject ID, COVID-19 status, age in years and sex. Samples came from the ongoing ImmuneRACE study (first 160 participants) plus 1,254 subjects from 6 global collaborators. Where available, HLA class I and class II types were taken from metadata supplied by the sample provider and were not determined by assay-based typing. The material from the prospective study consisted of cDNA or gDNA derived from T cells, B-cell-depleted T cells, or PBMCs. The repertoires were released in a freely available public database intended as a resource for research on the immune response to SARS-CoV-2.

CDR1 and CDR2 were assigned from the germline V gene (reference sequence) as LNHDA and SQIVND. From the cysteine up to the phenylalanine, the CDR3 has a length of 14 residues. Only CDR3 DNA remains: 42 bases, in frame from the first base. V is cut by 6 bases and J by 1 base, and the space between the germline ends is 12 bases. The immunoSEQ Assay, a bias-controlled multiplex PCR, was used to amplify TCRbeta CDR3 regions from genomic DNA. For the original study's pipeline: The number of nucleated cells in each sample was estimated from the amplification of reference gene primers within the assay. To quantify the absolute abundance of each unique TCRbeta CDR3 rearrangement, sequence reads were collapsed and filtered. For each sample, productive Simpson clonality was calculated by taking the square root of Simpson's diversity index across productive rearrangements. Entries here come from immuneACCESS through TCRdb and include only in-frame sequences with V and J called. Some clones fail to appear in such tables; in the studies checked, an unresolved V gene covers under half of the shortfall, and the cause of the remainder is unknown. For V, J and clone size, that table is used; D and trimming come from the DNA. A total of just under 350,000 clones appear in this sample, roughly 89% of them only once. The biggest ten clones account for less than 3.5% of the sample.

This clone was observed a handful of times. No antigen is known for it. No quality values exist for individual bases; no much larger clone is one base distant. Results the study describes overall, beyond this receptor: How much clinical and demographic metadata was included differed by source and by participant, and the metadata was provided uncurated.

Another Seattle source contributed samples from volunteer blood donors who had recovered from COVID-19. Each collaborating institution followed its own protocols to collect whole blood in K2EDTA tubes. For TCRbeta analysis, collaborators shipped samples in one of three forms: frozen whole blood, isolated PBMCs, or DNA extracted from either of those sample types. Sample: peripheral blood. The origin of this receptor is a woman aged 18-29 years who had recovered from COVID-19. In this chain, TRBV19 is recombined with TRBJ1-1; D gene: possibly TRBD1, on 5 matching bases. The CDR3 region: CASSPTDTNTEAFF. The nucleotide sequence is given as TGTGCCAGTAGCCCGACAGATACGAACACTGAAGCTTTCTTT.